This entry features one TCR beta chain sequence. What it recognizes is unknown. The data originate from a study of graft-versus-host responses after intestinal transplantation. Study-wide results and caveats: Within allografts, high graft-versus-host to host-versus-graft clonal ratios were seen among patients with graft-donor T cell macrochimerism.

Germline values: CDR1 SGDLS, CDR2 YYNGEE. V lost 3 bases and J lost 1, with 8 bases in between. The length of the CDR3 is 14 residues. Sequencing was performed with immunoSEQ multiplex PCR; in TCRdb, only in-frame clones are kept and a portion is missing. The table has approximately 81,000 clones, roughly 87% seen once. The sequence was collected from a human donor who was the organ donor for an intestinal transplant. The chain couples TRBV9 to TRBJ1-3; D gene ambiguous. The sample in question was unstimulated CD8+ T cells sorted from spleen or lymph node cells, obtained before transplant. The CDR3 DNA reads TGTGCCAGCAGCGCTGGAGGGTCTGGAAACACCATATATTTT. Translation gives CASSAGGSGNTIYF.